Listed here are 23 T cell receptor beta chains from one sample, sequenced in a study of blood T cell repertoires in COVID-19. The protocol was immunoSEQ multiplex PCR, while the TCRdb copy is restricted to in-frame clones and leaves out a portion. The sample yields 140,000 or so clones, approximately 80% seen once. The sample was peripheral blood. These receptors originate from a woman in her 50s with acute or convalescent COVID-19.

This chain's CDR3 is CASSATQGGSYGYTF. CDR3 nucleotide sequence: TGTGCCAGCAGCGCAACCCAGGGAGGGTCCTATGGCTACACCTTC. The V gene is TRBV7-2, the J gene TRBJ1-2, with TRBD1 as a possible D gene (5 bases). The germline CDR1 and CDR2 sequences are SGHTA and FQGNSA. The CDR3 consists of 15 residues. V was cut by 5 bases and J by 4 bases, with 17 bases left in between.

This sequence joins TRBV10-3 and TRBJ1-4, with 7 bases matching TRBD1. Trimming at V came to 4 bases and at J to 10 bases, leaving 15 bases not matched to a gene. Germline values: CDR1 ENHRY, CDR2 SYGVKD. This CDR3 has 16 residues. The CDR3 nucleotides are TGTGCCATCAGTGGTAACCGCCGGGACAGCGTTGGAAAACTGTTTTTT. Translating it yields CAISGNRRDSVGKLFF.

V usage is TRBV16 and J usage is TRBJ2-4, with a possible D match to TRBD1 (5 bases). The V gene's germline CDR1 is KGHSY and CDR2 FQNENV. This CDR3 has 13 residues. Trimming stripped 8 bases from V and 4 bases from J, with 12 bases between. For the CDR3, the DNA is TGTGCCAGCGGGTACGACAGTAAAAACATTCAGTACTTC. It specifies CASGYDSKNIQYF.

The chain joins TRBV28 to TRBJ2-1; D remains unclear. This CDR3 region has 12 residues. The germline gives CDR1 MDHEN, CDR2 SYDVKM. V was shortened by 8 bases and J by 6 bases, with 11 bases between the two germline ends. DNA of the CDR3: TGTGCCAGCTCCTTAACGGGCAATGAGCAGTTCTTC. This translates into CASSLTGNEQFF.

The V call is TRBV4-1, the J call TRBJ1-2, with D perhaps TRBD1 (5 bases). Germline loops: CDR1 MGHRA, CDR2 YSYEKL. Trimming left V 0 bases short and J 7 bases short, with 18 bases between. The CDR3 is 16 amino acids. The CDR3 bases are TGCGCCAGCAGCCAAGAAATTCCGACAGACGACAGTGGCTACACCTTC. Protein: CASSQEIPTDDSGYTF.

A note on this clone: Other DNA sequences in this specimen translate into the identical CDR3. The rearrangement joins TRBV18 to TRBJ2-5; D is unclear. The CDR3 consists of 13 residues. With 3 bases removed from V and 4 bases from J, the gap between germline ends came to 9 bases. From germline, CDR1 is KGHSH and CDR2 LQKENI. CDR3 bases: TGTGCCAGCTCACCGAGGTTAACAGAGACCCAGTACTTC. Residues: CASSPRLTETQYF.

This clone was recorded only once. V gene TRBV2 combines with J gene TRBJ2-4; TRBD1 agrees at 9 bases. This CDR3 contains 17 residues. V shed 0 bases and J 1 base; nucleotides not matched to a gene: 4. Germline V gene sequence: CDR1 SNHLY, CDR2 FYNNEI. CDR3 in DNA: TGTGCCAGCAGTGAAGCGGGGGACAGGGCGGCCAAAAACATTCAGTACTTC. Protein product: CASSEAGDRAAKNIQYF.

This chain links TRBV10-3 with TRBJ2-3; TRBD2 matches 8 bases. The CDR3 runs 14 residues. After removal of 6 bases from V and 4 bases from J, the junction contained 6 bases not matched to a gene. The germline gives CDR1 ENHRY, CDR2 SYGVKD. CDR3 in DNA: TGTGCCATCAGGACCGGGGGGGCCGCAGATACGCAGTATTTT. It yields the protein CAIRTGGAADTQYF.

The CDR3 here is CASSQTDSPLHF. In nucleotides, the CDR3 is TGTGCCAGCAGCCAGACAGATTCACCCCTCCACTTT. J is TRBJ1-6 and V is TRBV3-1 (or the pseudogene TRBV3-2); D is possibly TRBD1 (5 bases). Germline CDR1 is LGHDT and CDR2 is YNNKEL (reference sequence). Trimming removed 3 bases at V and 8 bases at J, with 5 bases between. The CDR3 extends over 12 amino acids.

A few counts support this clone. The chain couples TRBV7-2 to TRBJ1-2; the D is unclear. This CDR3 region has 14 residues. V was shortened by 2 bases and J by 3 bases, with 10 bases between the two germline ends. CDR1 is SGHTA and CDR2 is FQGNSA in the germline V gene. The CDR3 sequence: CASSLLGLDYGYTF. The CDR3 DNA is TGTGCCAGCAGCTTACTGGGCCTCGACTATGGCTACACCTTC.

This clone was seen many times. The chain has TRBV5-5 and TRBJ1-1; 7 bases are shared with TRBD1. With V trimmed by 2 bases and J by 10 bases, 11 bases remained unmatched. CDR1 is SGHKS and CDR2 is YYEKEE in the germline V gene (reference sequence). CDR3 length: 14 residues. The CDR3 sequence is CASSFTSRTGGAFF. As DNA, the CDR3 is TGTGCCAGCAGCTTTACAAGCCGGACAGGCGGAGCTTTCTTT.

The rearrangement uses TRBV2 and TRBJ1-2; D is undetermined. This CDR3 contains 15 residues. CDR1 is SNHLY, CDR2 FYNNEI, per germline. The ends were cut back, 8 bases at V and 1 base at J, with 17 bases in the middle. CDR3 protein: CASLAVNSNNYGYTF. CDR3 DNA sequence: TGTGCCAGCCTAGCAGTAAACTCCAATAACTATGGCTACACCTTC.

This sequence joins TRBV20-1 and TRBJ1-1; TRBD1 aligns across 7 bases. Germline V gene data show CDR1 as DFQATT and CDR2 as SNEGSKA (reference sequence). V dropped 4 bases and J dropped 4; count of bases not matched to a gene: 12. There are 15 residues in the CDR3. CDR3 coding DNA: TGCAGTGCTACTGACCAACAGGGGTTAGTCACTGAAGCTTTCTTT. Translated, it gives CSATDQQGLVTEAFF.

This clone has a handful of counts. The V call is TRBV14, the J call TRBJ2-1; D perhaps matches TRBD2 (5 bases). Germline V lookup: CDR1 SGHDN, CDR2 FVKESK. Trimming left V 4 bases short and J 6 bases short, with 7 bases between. The CDR3 is 12 amino acids. The CDR3 region is CASSPSLNEQFF. The CDR3 DNA reads TGTGCCAGCAGCCCTAGCCTCAATGAGCAGTTCTTC.

The J gene is TRBJ1-1, the V gene TRBV7-9; 7 positions match TRBD1. After removal of 4 bases from V and 9 bases from J, the junction contained 11 bases not matched to a gene. This CDR3 contains 14 residues. Germline V lookup: CDR1 SEHNR, CDR2 FQNEAQ (reference sequence). The CDR3 sequence is CASSSRGGQRKAFF. DNA for the CDR3: TGTGCCAGCAGCTCTCGAGGGGGACAGCGTAAAGCTTTCTTT.

The sample holds a few counts of this clone. This chain connects TRBV21-1 to TRBJ1-1. TRBV21-1 is a pseudogene segment. CDR3 length: 16 residues. This CDR3 is CASSLGAGRVNTEAFF. Written as DNA, the CDR3 is TGTGCCAGCAGCTTAGGCGCGGGGAGGGTGAACACTGAAGCTTTCTTT.

The gene calls are TRBV28 and TRBJ1-5, with unresolved D. Germline V gene data show CDR1 as MDHEN and CDR2 as SYDVKM. The length of the CDR3 is 14 residues. Trimming took off 7 bases at V and 2 bases at J, with 12 bases between the two ends. CDR3 loop: CASTTDLGNQPQHF. The CDR3 region has the DNA TGTGCCAGCACCACAGACCTTGGCAATCAGCCCCAGCATTTT. Full variable domain (remainder filled in from reference TRBV28 and TRBJ1-5): DVKVTQSSRYLVKRTGEKVFLECVQDMDHENMFWYRQDPGLGLRLIYFSYDVKMKEKGDIPEGYSVSREKKERFSLILESASTNQTSMYLCASTTDLGNQPQHFGDGTRLSIL.

The genes are TRBV2 and TRBJ2-5, with TRBD2 matching over 8 bases. Per germline, CDR1 SNHLY and CDR2 FYNNEI. The CDR3 contains 14 residues. J lost 5 bases, V lost 6 bases, and 8 bases had no gene match. CDR3: CASSDGRGAETQYF. The CDR3 DNA follows: TGTGCCAGCAGCGATGGGCGGGGGGCGGAGACCCAGTACTTC.

The chain uses TRBV19 and TRBJ1-1; weak D call: TRBD1 (5 bases). Trimming cost V 7 bases and J 5 bases, with 14 bases left between them. The CDR3 length is 13 residues. The germline V gene has CDR1 LNHDA and CDR2 SQIVND (reference sequence). CDR3 nucleotides: TGTGCCAGTAATCAGGGTGTGGGAACTGAAGCTTTCTTT. Its translation is CASNQGVGTEAFF.

The chain recombines TRBV19 with TRBJ2-2; D gene uncertain. Germline CDR1 LNHDA, CDR2 SQIVND (reference sequence). Trimming took off 2 bases at V and 0 bases at J, with 10 bases between the two ends. The CDR3 totals 16 residues. CDR3 nucleotide sequence: TGTGCCAGTAGTATATGGTCACAGCCGAACACCGGGGAGCTGTTTTTT. As protein: CASSIWSQPNTGELFF.

V and J are TRBV4-3 and TRBJ2-3, with a weak D call TRBD2 (7 bases). The CDR3 covers 17 residues. CDR1 and CDR2 (germline): LGHNA, YSLEER. Trimming removed 2 bases from V and 4 bases from J, with 19 bases in between. This chain's CDR3 is CASSQTTGGGRSDTQYF. CDR3 DNA sequence: TGCGCCAGCAGCCAAACTACGGGGGGCGGTCGATCAGATACGCAGTATTTT.

This clone was observed a single time. This chain joins TRBV29-1 and TRBJ1-5, with D unresolved. Trimming removed 4 bases at V and 5 bases at J, with 15 bases between. From germline, CDR1 is SQVTM and CDR2 ANQGSEA. The CDR3 length is 14 residues. The CDR3 loop is CSVALLGRDQPQHF. DNA of the CDR3: TGCAGCGTTGCGCTCCTGGGGAGGGATCAGCCCCAGCATTTT. Combining the CDR3 with reference TRBV29-1 and TRBJ1-5 gives the whole variable domain SAVISQKPSRDICQRGTSLTIQCQVDSQVTMMFWYRQQPGQSLTLIATANQGSEATYESGFVIDKFPISRPNLTFSTLTVSNMSPEDSSIYLCSVALLGRDQPQHFGDGTRLSIL.

V gene TRBV29-1 combines with J gene TRBJ2-5, with D possibly matching TRBD2 (5 bases). Germline V gene lookup returns CDR1 SQVTM and CDR2 ANQGSEA. This CDR3 has 13 amino acids. Trimming cost V 4 bases and J 4 bases, with 13 bases left between them. CDR3 DNA: TGCAGCGTTGGGCCGTTAGCGTTAGAGACCCAGTACTTC. Its translation: CSVGPLALETQYF.